This T cell receptor (beta chain) was sequenced during a study of CD8 T cells in ankylosing spondylitis. Study results and limitations: Matched ankylosing spondylitis synovial fluid reportedly contained a significantly enriched population of disease-linked clones. Some of these motif variants have turned up before, in reports on reactive arthritis synovial fluid and blood. Ankylosing spondylitis blood appeared to be characterized by a TCR beta motif of eight highly homologous variants.

This clonotype has a handful of counts. The antigen is undetermined. Quantitative 5'-RACE with molecular barcodes generated TCR beta libraries. TCRdb itself ran the 5' RACE reads through MiXCR, one entry per CDR3 protein. The sample has roughly 300,000 distinct CDR3 sequences, 6.5% to 10% seen once. CDR3 length equals 16 residues. V lost 4 bases, J lost 4 bases, and 7 bases stayed unmatched. Germline V gene lookup returns CDR1 SGHNT and CDR2 YENEEA. The clonotype was recovered from a male donor with ankylosing spondylitis. The V call is TRBV11-3, the J call TRBJ2-2; 9 nucleotides align to TRBD1. Specimen: blood, either unsorted or a sorted T cell fraction (not recorded which). This chain's CDR3 is CASSSDRGRGTGELFF. In nucleotides, the CDR3 is TGTGCCAGCAGCTCGGACAGGGGTCGCGGCACCGGGGAGCTGTTTTTT. The variable domain in full, completed from reference TRBV11-3 and TRBJ2-2, reads EAGVVQSPRYKIIEKKQPVAFWCNPISGHNTLYWYLQNLGQGPELLIRYENEEAVDDSQLPKDRFSAERLKGVDSTLKIQPAELGDSAVYLCASSSDRGRGTGELFFGEGSRLTVL.